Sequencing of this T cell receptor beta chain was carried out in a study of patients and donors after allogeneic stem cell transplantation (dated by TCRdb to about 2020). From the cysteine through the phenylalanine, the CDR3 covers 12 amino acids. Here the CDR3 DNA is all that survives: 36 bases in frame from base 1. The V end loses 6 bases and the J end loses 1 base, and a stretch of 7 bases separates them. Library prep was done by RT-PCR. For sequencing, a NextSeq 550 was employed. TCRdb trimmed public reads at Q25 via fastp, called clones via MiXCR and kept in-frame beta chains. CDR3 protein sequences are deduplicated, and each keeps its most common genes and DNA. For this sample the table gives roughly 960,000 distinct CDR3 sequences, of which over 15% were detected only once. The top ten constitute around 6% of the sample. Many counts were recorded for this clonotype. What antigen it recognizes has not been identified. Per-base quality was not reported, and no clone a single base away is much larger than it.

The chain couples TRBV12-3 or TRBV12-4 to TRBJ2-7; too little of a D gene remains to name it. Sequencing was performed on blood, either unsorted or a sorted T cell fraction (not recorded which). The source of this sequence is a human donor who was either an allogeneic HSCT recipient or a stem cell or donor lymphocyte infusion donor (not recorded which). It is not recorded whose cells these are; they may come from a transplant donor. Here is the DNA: TGTGCCAGCAGCAAAACGTCCTACGAGCAGTACTTC. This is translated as CASSKTSYEQYF.